Shown below are 11 T cell receptor beta chains from a single sample sequenced in a study of blood T cell repertoires in COVID-19. The assay was immunoSEQ multiplex PCR, and TCRdb's table has in-frame clones only and misses some. The table lists about 59,000 clones, around 67% of them singletons. Sequencing used peripheral blood. The receptor set was obtained from a woman aged 45-65 years with active or convalescent COVID-19.

This chain connects TRBV6-1 to TRBJ1-2, with unresolved D. The CDR3 contains 15 residues. CDR1 is MNHNS and CDR2 is SASEGT in the germline V gene. Deletions cut 2 bases from V and 8 bases from J, with 18 bases between. The CDR3 DNA sequence: TGTGCCAGCAGTGAATCTTGGAAACGGAGAGGGGGCTACACCTTC. Its protein is CASSESWKRRGGYTF.

This clone was recorded a few times. CDR3 region: CASSEDRAGDGYTF. The CDR3 coding sequence is TGTGCCAGCAGCGAAGACAGGGCTGGCGATGGCTACACCTTC. V usage is TRBV11-3 and J usage is TRBJ1-2; 7 nucleotides line up with TRBD1. CDR1 and CDR2 (germline): SGHNT, YENEEA. The CDR3 spans 14 residues. V dropped 5 bases and J dropped 6; count of bases not matched to a gene: 9.

The chain links TRBV7-9 to TRBJ2-5, with D perhaps TRBD2 (8 bases). This CDR3 has 15 residues. V was trimmed by 5 bases and J by 4 bases, leaving 17 bases between them. Germline V gene data show CDR1 as SEHNR and CDR2 as FQNEAQ (reference sequence). The CDR3 protein is CASSPGGGVGETQYF. The DNA for the CDR3 is TGTGCCAGCAGCCCGGGAGGGGGCGTGGGAGAGACCCAGTACTTC.

CDR3 coding DNA: TGTGCCGCGACAGGGGAGAACTATGGCTACACCTTC. Protein: CAATGENYGYTF. The chain uses TRBV10-3 and TRBJ1-2, with 8 bases that match TRBD1. This CDR3 comprises 12 residues. Germline CDR1 reads ENHRY; CDR2 reads SYGVKD. The J segment lost 2 bases and the V segment lost 11 bases, leaving 4 bases of the junction unmatched.

The chain couples TRBV12-3 or TRBV12-4 to TRBJ1-1; D is uncertain. CDR3 length equals 12 residues. Trimming pared 0 bases from V and 5 bases from J, leaving 4 bases between. CDR3 bases: TGTGCCAGCAGTTTAGCCAGGACTGAAGCTTTCTTT. Protein: CASSLARTEAFF.

CDR3 loop: CASSLSQGRTYEQYF. The CDR3 DNA sequence: TGTGCCAGCAGCTTATCTCAAGGCAGGACCTACGAGCAGTACTTC. This chain connects TRBV13 to TRBJ2-7, with D unclear. The CDR3 length is 15 residues. Between the trimmed V and J ends, which lost 2 bases and 2 bases, there was a span of 13 bases. Germline V gene sequence: CDR1 PRHDT, CDR2 FYEKMQ (reference sequence).

This clone has at least ten counts. This chain uses TRBV5-1 with TRBJ2-7; D is possibly TRBD1 (6 bases). From germline, CDR1 is SGHRS and CDR2 YFSETQ. The V gene lost 4 bases and the J gene lost 0 bases, with 11 bases spanning the gap. This CDR3 contains 14 residues. The CDR3 reads CASSEAGVSYEQYF. The CDR3 bases are TGCGCCAGCAGCGAAGCAGGGGTCTCCTACGAGCAGTACTTC. The full variable domain, completed using reference TRBV5-1 and TRBJ2-7, is KAGVTQTPRYLIKTRGQQVTLSCSPISGHRSVSWYQQTPGQGLQFLFEYFSETQRNKGNFPGRFSGRQFSNSRSEMNVSTLELGDSALYLCASSEAGVSYEQYFGPGTRLTVT.

This sequence joins TRBV10-2 and TRBJ1-6, with TRBD1 matching over 7 bases. CDR1 is WSHSY, CDR2 SAAADI, per germline. J lost 7 bases, V lost 8 bases, and 8 bases had no gene match. The CDR3 runs to 14 residues. The DNA of the CDR3 is TGCGCCAGCGGAGACAGGGACCTAAATTCACCCCTCCACTTT. Amino acid sequence: CASGDRDLNSPLHF.

This clone was detected only a few times. The genes are TRBV25-1 and TRBJ2-7; no clear D. Trimming took 0 bases from V and 3 from J, leaving 3 bases between them. The CDR3 loop spans 12 amino acids. Per germline, CDR1 MGHDK and CDR2 SYGVNS. The CDR3 DNA sequence: TGTGCCAGCAGTGAATATCACTACGAGCAGTACTTC. This translates into CASSEYHYEQYF.

V usage is TRBV9 and J usage is TRBJ2-1; D may be TRBD1 (5 bases). This CDR3 region has 19 residues. Looked up from germline, CDR1 is SGDLS and CDR2 is YYNGEE. V shed 3 bases and J shed 4 bases, with 26 bases lying between them. CDR3 in amino acids: CASSGFPASDTTPYNEQFF. CDR3 sequence (DNA): TGTGCCAGCAGCGGATTCCCAGCGTCGGACACCACGCCTTACAATGAGCAGTTCTTC.

This clone was detected once. The rearrangement links TRBV6-4 to TRBJ2-1; 12 bases line up with TRBD2. The CDR3 spans 14 residues. In germline, CDR1 is MRHNA, CDR2 SNTAGT. Trimming at V came to 5 bases and at J to 8 bases, leaving 4 bases not matched to a gene. The CDR3 nucleotides are TGTGCCAGCAGTCAAGGACTAGCGGGATATGAGCAGTTCTTC. It is translated as CASSQGLAGYEQFF.